The present T cell receptor (beta chain) was sequenced within a study of cytomegalovirus exposure and HLA in healthy donors. At the level of the study: The 130 or so validation repertoires used a platform that matched the one used for the 666 first-cohort repertoires, as a later analysis reported.

Study results and caveats: Reported results showed that the classifier diagnosed cytomegalovirus status with high specificity and sensitivity.

Per germline, CDR1 KGHSH and CDR2 LQKENI. V lost 3 bases to trimming and J lost 2 bases; unmatched junction nucleotides: 1. CDR3 size: 13 residues. Using immunoSEQ multiplex PCR, the repertoire was profiled, and TCRdb retains in-frame clones only, with some absent. Among more than 85,000 clones listed, 85% to 95% were seen once. Concerning this clone: Its antigen is not known.

This TCR was sampled from a woman between 18 and 29 years old in good health and CMV-seronegative. The V call is TRBV18, the J call TRBJ2-7, with TRBD1 matching 7 bases. The sequenced sample was PBMCs. CDR3 loop: CASSPRGTYEQYF. The CDR3 DNA sequence: TGTGCCAGCTCACCCAGGGGGACCTACGAGCAGTACTTC.